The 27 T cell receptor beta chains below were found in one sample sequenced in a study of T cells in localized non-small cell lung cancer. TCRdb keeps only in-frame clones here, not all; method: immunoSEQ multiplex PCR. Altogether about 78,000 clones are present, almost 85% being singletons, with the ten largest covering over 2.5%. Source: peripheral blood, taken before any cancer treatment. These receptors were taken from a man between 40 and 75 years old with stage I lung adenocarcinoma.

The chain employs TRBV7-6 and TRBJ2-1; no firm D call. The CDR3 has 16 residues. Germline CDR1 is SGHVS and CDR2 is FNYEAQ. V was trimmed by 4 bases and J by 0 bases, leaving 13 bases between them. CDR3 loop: CASSSLPLSSYNEQFF. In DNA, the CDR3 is TGTGCCAGCAGCTCCCTTCCTTTGAGCTCCTACAATGAGCAGTTCTTC.

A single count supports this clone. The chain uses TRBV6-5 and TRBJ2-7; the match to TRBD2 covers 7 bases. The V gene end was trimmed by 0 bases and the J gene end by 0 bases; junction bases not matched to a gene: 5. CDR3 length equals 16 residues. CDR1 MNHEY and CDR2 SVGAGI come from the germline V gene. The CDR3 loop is CASSYSASGSSYEQYF. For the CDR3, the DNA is TGTGCCAGCAGTTACTCAGCTAGCGGTAGCTCCTACGAGCAGTACTTC.

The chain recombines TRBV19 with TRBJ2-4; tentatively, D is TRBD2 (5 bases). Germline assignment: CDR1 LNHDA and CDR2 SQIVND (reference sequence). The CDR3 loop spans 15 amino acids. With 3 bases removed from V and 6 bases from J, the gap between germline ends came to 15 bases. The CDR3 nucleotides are TGTGCCAGTAGTATGGTCTTAGCGCCAGGAAACATTCAGTACTTC. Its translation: CASSMVLAPGNIQYF.

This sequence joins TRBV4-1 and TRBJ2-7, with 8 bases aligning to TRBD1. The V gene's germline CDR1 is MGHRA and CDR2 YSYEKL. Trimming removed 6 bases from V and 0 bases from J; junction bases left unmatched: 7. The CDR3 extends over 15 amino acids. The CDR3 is CASSQRDRSSYEQYF. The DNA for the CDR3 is TGCGCCAGCAGTCAAAGGGACAGGAGCTCCTACGAGCAGTACTTC.

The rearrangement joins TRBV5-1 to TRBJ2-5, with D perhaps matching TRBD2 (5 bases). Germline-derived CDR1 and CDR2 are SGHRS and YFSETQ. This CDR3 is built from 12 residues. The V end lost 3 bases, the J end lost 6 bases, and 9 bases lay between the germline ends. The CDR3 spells CASSSGGQTQYF. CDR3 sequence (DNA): TGCGCCAGCAGCTCCGGCGGGCAGACCCAGTACTTC.

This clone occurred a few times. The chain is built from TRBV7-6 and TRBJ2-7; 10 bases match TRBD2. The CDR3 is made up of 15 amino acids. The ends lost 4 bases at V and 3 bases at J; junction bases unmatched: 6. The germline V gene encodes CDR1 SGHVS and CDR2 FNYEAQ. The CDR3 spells CASSSGTSVDYEQYF. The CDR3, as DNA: TGTGCCAGCAGCTCTGGGACTAGCGTAGACTACGAGCAGTACTTC.

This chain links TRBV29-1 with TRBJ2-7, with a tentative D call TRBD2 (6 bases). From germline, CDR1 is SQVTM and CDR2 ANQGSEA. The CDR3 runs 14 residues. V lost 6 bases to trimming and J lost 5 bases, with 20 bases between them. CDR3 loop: CSVDRDGGFDEQYF. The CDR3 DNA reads TGCAGCGTGGACCGGGACGGAGGGTTCGACGAGCAGTACTTC.

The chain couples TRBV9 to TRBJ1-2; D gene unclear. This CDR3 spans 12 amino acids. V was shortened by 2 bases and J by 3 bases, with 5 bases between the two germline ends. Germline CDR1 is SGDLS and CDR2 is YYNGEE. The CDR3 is CASSVTDYGYTF. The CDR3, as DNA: TGTGCCAGCAGCGTGACGGACTATGGCTACACCTTC.

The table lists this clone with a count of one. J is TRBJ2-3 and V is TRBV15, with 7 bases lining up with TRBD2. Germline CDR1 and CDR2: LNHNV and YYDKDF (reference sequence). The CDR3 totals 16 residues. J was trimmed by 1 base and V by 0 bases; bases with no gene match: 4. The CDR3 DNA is TGTGCCACCAGCAGAGATCTGGCGGGAGGCACAGATACGCAGTATTTT. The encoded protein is CATSRDLAGGTDTQYF.

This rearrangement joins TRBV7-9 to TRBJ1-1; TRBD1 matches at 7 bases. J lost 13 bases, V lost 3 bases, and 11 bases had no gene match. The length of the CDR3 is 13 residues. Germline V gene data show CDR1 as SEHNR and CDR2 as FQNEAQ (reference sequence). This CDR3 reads CASSLLTGDQGFF. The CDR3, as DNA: TGTGCCAGCAGCTTGCTAACAGGGGATCAAGGTTTCTTT.

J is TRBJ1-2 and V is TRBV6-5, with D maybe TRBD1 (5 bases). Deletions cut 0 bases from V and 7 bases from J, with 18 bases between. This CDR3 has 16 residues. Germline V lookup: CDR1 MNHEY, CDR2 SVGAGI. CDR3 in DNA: TGTGCCAGCAGTTACTCGAGTACAACGGGGGAGGGTGGCTACACCTTC. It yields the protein CASSYSSTTGEGGYTF.

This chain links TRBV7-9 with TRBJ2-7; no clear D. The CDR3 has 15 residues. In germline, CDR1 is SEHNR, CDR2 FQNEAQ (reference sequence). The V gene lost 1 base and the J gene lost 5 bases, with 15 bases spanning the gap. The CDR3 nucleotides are TGTGCCAGCAGCTTAGGTGTTCTTTCGGGCCACGAGCAGTACTTC. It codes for CASSLGVLSGHEQYF.

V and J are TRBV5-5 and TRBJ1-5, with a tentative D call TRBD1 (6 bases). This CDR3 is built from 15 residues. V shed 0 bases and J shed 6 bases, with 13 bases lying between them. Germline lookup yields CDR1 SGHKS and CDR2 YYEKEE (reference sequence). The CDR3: CASSLGAGAVQPQHF. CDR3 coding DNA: TGTGCCAGCAGCTTGGGGGCAGGGGCAGTTCAGCCCCAGCATTTT.

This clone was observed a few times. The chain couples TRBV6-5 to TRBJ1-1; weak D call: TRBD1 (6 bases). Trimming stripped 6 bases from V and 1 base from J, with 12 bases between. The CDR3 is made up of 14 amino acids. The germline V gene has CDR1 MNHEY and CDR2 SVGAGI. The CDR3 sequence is CASSLRGRNTEAFF. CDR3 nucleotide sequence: TGTGCCAGCAGCCTAAGGGGGAGGAACACTGAAGCTTTCTTT.

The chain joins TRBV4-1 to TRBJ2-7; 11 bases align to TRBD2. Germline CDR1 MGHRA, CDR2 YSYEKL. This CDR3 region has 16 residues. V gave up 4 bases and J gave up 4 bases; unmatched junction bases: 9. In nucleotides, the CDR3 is TGCGCCAGCAGCCCTCGGACTAGCGGGCTTGGGTACGAGCAGTACTTC. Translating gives CASSPRTSGLGYEQYF.

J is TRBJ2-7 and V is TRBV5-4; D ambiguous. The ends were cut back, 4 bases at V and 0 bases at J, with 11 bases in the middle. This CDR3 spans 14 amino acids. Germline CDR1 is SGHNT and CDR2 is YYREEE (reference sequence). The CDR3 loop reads CASSIDTHSYEQYF. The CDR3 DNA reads TGTGCCAGCAGCATCGACACCCACTCCTACGAGCAGTACTTC.

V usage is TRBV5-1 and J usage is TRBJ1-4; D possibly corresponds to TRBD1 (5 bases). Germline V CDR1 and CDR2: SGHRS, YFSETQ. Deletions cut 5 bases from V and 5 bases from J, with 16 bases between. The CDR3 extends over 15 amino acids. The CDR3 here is CASRTGDRQNEKLFF. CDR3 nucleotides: TGCGCCAGCAGAACAGGTGACCGACAGAATGAAAAACTGTTTTTT.

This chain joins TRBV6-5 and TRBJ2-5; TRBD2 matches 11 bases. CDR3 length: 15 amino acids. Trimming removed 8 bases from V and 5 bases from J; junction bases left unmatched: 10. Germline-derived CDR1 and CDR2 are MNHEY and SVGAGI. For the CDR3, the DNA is TGTGCCAGCGGTCCCCTAGCGGGAGGTGGGGAGACCCAGTACTTC. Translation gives CASGPLAGGGETQYF.

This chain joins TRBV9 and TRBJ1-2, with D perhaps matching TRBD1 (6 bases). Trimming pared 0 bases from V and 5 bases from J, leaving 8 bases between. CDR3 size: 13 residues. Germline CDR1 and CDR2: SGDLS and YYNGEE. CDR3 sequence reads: CASSVGTDYGYTF. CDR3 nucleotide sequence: TGTGCCAGCAGCGTAGGGACAGATTATGGCTACACCTTC.

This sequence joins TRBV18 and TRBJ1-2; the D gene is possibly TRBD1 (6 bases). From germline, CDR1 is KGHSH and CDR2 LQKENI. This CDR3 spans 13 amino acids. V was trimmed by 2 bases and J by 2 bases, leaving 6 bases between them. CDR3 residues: CASSPDRNYGYTF. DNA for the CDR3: TGTGCCAGCTCACCAGACAGGAACTATGGCTACACCTTC. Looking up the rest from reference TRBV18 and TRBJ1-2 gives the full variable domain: NAGVMQNPRHLVRRRGQEARLRCSPMKGHSHVYWYRQLPEEGLKFMVYLQKENIIDESGMPKERFSAEFPKEGPSILRIQQVVRGDSAAYFCASSPDRNYGYTFGSGTRLTVV.

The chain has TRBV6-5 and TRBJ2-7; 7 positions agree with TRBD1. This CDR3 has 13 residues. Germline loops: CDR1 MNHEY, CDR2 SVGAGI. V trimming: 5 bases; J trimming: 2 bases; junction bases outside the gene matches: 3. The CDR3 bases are TGTGCCAGCAGTCAGACAGGGACCTACGAGCAGTACTTC. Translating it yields CASSQTGTYEQYF.

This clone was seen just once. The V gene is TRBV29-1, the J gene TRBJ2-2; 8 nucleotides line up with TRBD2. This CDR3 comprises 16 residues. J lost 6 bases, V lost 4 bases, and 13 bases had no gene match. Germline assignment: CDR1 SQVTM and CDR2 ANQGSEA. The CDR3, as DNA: TGCAGCGTTGGCCCGTCCGGCGGGGGGCTGTCCGGGGAGCTGTTTTTT. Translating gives CSVGPSGGGLSGELFF.

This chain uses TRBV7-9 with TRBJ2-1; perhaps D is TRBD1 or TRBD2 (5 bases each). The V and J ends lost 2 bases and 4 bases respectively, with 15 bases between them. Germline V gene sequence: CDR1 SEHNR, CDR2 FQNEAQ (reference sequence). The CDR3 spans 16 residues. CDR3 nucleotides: TGTGCCAGCAGCTTATCAGGGAGAGCACTATACAATGAGCAGTTCTTC. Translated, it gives CASSLSGRALYNEQFF.

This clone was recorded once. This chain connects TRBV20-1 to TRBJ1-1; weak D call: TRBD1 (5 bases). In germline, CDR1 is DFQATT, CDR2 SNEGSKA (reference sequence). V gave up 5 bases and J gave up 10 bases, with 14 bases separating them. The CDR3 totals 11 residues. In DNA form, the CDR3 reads TGCAGTGCTGGAGGGCAGGGAGCAGCTTTCTTT. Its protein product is CSAGGQGAAFF.

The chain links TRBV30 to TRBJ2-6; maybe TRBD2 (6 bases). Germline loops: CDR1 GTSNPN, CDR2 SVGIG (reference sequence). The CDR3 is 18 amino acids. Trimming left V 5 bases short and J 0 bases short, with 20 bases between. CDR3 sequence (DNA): TGTGCCTGGGCAAAATCGATGGACGGGAGCTCTGGGGCCAACGTCCTGACTTTC. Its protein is CAWAKSMDGSSGANVLTF.

The CDR3 here is CASSSDRGLTKPQHF. The CDR3 nucleotides are TGTGCCAGCAGCTCCGACAGGGGATTGACTAAGCCCCAGCATTTT. The chain has TRBV7-2 and TRBJ1-5, with TRBD1 identical over 8 bases. V dropped 4 bases and J dropped 8; count of bases not matched to a gene: 10. The CDR3 has 15 amino acids. Germline lookup yields CDR1 SGHTA and CDR2 FQGNSA.

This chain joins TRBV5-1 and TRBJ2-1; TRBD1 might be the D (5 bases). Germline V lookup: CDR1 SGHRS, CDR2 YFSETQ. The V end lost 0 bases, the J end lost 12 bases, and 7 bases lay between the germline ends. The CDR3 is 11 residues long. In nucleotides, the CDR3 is TGCGCCAGCAGCTTGGAGGGGCGGCAGTTCTTC. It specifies CASSLEGRQFF. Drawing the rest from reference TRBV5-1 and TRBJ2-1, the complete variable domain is KAGVTQTPRYLIKTRGQQVTLSCSPISGHRSVSWYQQTPGQGLQFLFEYFSETQRNKGNFPGRFSGRQFSNSRSEMNVSTLELGDSALYLCASSLEGRQFFGPGTRLTVL.